One and the same sample provided the 2 T cell receptor beta chains below, sequenced in a study of blood T cell repertoires in COVID-19. Clones were read by immunoSEQ multiplex PCR, and TCRdb kept only the in-frame ones, dropping some. This table holds under 150,000 clones, roughly 80% found once. Sequencing was carried out using peripheral blood. These receptors came from a human donor in a cohort sampled during active COVID-19.

The genes are TRBV4-1 and TRBJ1-4, with D uncertain. With 1 base removed from V and 3 bases from J, the gap between germline ends came to 9 bases. The length of the CDR3 is 15 residues. Germline lookup yields CDR1 MGHRA and CDR2 YSYEKL. Written as DNA, the CDR3 is TGCGCCAGCAGCCAAGTACTAGACTCTAATGAAAAACTGTTTTTT. Amino acid sequence: CASSQVLDSNEKLFF.

CDR3 coding DNA: TGTGCCAGCTCACAACCGGGACAGAACTCTGGAAACACCATATATTTT. Its protein product is CASSQPGQNSGNTIYF. The chain uses TRBV18 and TRBJ1-3; 7 nucleotides align to TRBD1. The CDR3 covers 16 residues. CDR1 and CDR2 from the germline V gene are KGHSH and LQKENI. V lost 4 bases, J lost 0 bases, and 6 bases stayed unmatched.